This T cell receptor (beta chain) was obtained from a study of metastatic and nonmetastatic thyroid tumors. TCRdb re-processed the PCR reads through MiXCR. The sample shows around 13,000 clones, around 22% of them seen only once. No patient had received any treatment before thyroid surgery. Material for sequencing was blood. The receptor was derived from a female donor with papillary thyroid cancer or a benign thyroid nodule (not recorded which). Some clones in this sample may be carry-over from other donors' samples.

The CDR3 DNA is TGTGCCAGTAGTATGGAGGGGCGCGATAATTCACCCCTCCACTTT. Translated, it gives CASSMEGRDNSPLHF. The V and J genes are TRBV19 and TRBJ1-6; TRBD1 is a possible D gene (5 bases). Trimming shortened V by 3 bases and J by 5 bases, and 11 bases separated the two germline ends. Germline CDR1 and CDR2: LNHDA and SQIVND (reference sequence). This CDR3 has 15 amino acids. Variable domain in full (rest from reference TRBV19 and TRBJ1-6): DGGITQSPKYLFRKEGQNVTLSCEQNLNHDAMYWYRQDPGQGLRLIYYSQIVNDFQKGDIAEGYSVSREKKESFPLTVTSAQKNPTAFYLCASSMEGRDNSPLHFGNGTRLTVT.